A selection of T cell receptor beta chains follows, all from one sample in a study of CXCR3 chemokines and chemotherapy response in bladder cancer. TCRdb re-called the PCR reads through MiXCR, storing one row per CDR3 protein. Here the sample spans about 1,500 distinct CDR3 sequences, 21% being singletons. Sample collection was performed from a patient whose treatment included neoadjuvant chemotherapy. The receptors here all came from a human donor with bladder cancer that did not respond to neoadjuvant chemotherapy. Both conserved end residues are part of each CDR3. A D gene is named only where the DNA matches it firmly. Only part of the rows carry a size: once, few, many, or a class if the clone is expanded.

.,TRBV28,.,TRBJ2-7,CASSLGTGTLSYEQYF,TGTGCCAGCAGTTTAGGTACCGGGACCCTCTCCTACGAGCAGTACTTC
.,TRBV6-5,large,TRBJ2-3,CASSYSGADTDTQYF,TGTGCCAGCAGTTACTCGGGGGCTGACACAGATACGCAGTATTTT
TRBD1,TRBV19,.,TRBJ2-1,CASSTTGANNEQFF,TGTGCCAGTAGCACCACAGGGGCGAACAATGAGCAGTTCTTC
.,TRBV20-1,many,TRBJ2-1,CSARDMYDEQFF,TGCAGTGCTAGAGATATGTACGATGAGCAGTTCTTC
.,TRBV6-1,many,TRBJ2-7,CASSEWQFSYEQYF,TGTGCCAGCAGTGAGTGGCAGTTCTCCTACGAGCAGTACTTC
TRBD1,TRBV6-6,large,TRBJ1-6,CASSFDRGTPSSYNSPLHF,TGTGCCAGCAGTTTTGACAGGGGGACCCCGAGCTCCTATAATTCACCCCTCCACTTT
.,TRBV7-2,few,TRBJ2-1,CASSSPPPYNEQFF,TGTGCCAGCAGCTCCCCCCCGCCGTACAATGAGCAGTTCTTC
.,TRBV18,medium-sized,TRBJ1-6,CASSLVRDGRNSPLHF,TGTGCCAGCTCACTAGTCCGGGATGGGAGGAATTCACCCCTCCACTTT
TRBD2,TRBV5-3,once,TRBJ2-3,CARSLIELAGIGDTQYF,TGTGCCAGAAGCTTGATTGAACTAGCGGGGATTGGAGATACGCAGTATTTT
TRBD2,TRBV6-2/TRBV6-3,few,TRBJ2-1,CASSNQPGLAGGRSYNEQFF,TGTGCCAGCAGTAACCAGCCGGGACTAGCGGGGGGTAGGTCCTACAATGAGCAGTTCTTC
TRBD1,TRBV7-2,large,TRBJ1-6,CASSYRQGRFSPLHF,TGTGCCAGCAGCTATAGACAGGGAAGGTTTTCACCCCTCCACTTT
.,TRBV27,many,TRBJ1-2,CASSLSPQVFSYGYTF,TGTGCCAGCAGTTTATCTCCGCAGGTTTTTAGCTATGGCTACACCTTC
TRBD1,TRBV12-3/TRBV12-4,few,TRBJ2-7,CASSFPGQGAFEQYF,TGTGCCAGCAGTTTCCCGGGACAGGGGGCATTCGAGCAGTACTTC
.,TRBV30,many,TRBJ2-7,CAWRASGAEQYF,TGTGCCTGGAGGGCATCGGGCGCAGAGCAGTACTTC
.,TRBV6-1,medium-sized,TRBJ2-7,CASSETLGSRDRSYEQYF,TGTGCCAGCAGTGAAACTTTAGGGAGTCGGGACCGATCCTACGAGCAGTACTTC
TRBD2,TRBV30,many,TRBJ2-3,CAFSAGGSDTQYF,TGTGCCTTCTCAGCGGGGGGGTCAGATACGCAGTATTTT
TRBD2,TRBV29-1,many,TRBJ2-7,CSVRWLAGVAYEQYF,TGCAGCGTGCGGTGGCTAGCGGGGGTGGCCTACGAGCAGTACTTC
TRBD1,TRBV6-1,once,TRBJ2-3,CASSAGTGPRF,TGTGCCAGCAGTGCCGGGACAGGGCCTCGTTTT
.,TRBV6-5,hyperexpanded,TRBJ2-1,CASSYSTDNEQFF,TGTGCCAGCAGTTACTCGACAGACAATGAGCAGTTCTTC
.,TRBV11-2,.,TRBJ1-6,CASSLNANSPLHF,TGTGCCAGCAGCTTAAACGCTAATTCACCCCTCCACTTT
TRBD2,TRBV19,.,TRBJ2-3,CASTSSGGAHTQYF,TGTGCCAGTACCTCTAGCGGGGGGGCCCATACGCAGTATTTT